These 18 T cell receptor beta chains were all obtained from the same sample, sequenced in a study of CD8+ T cells in alopecia areata. Investigators isolated RNA and reverse transcribed it into cDNA to act as the sequencing template. Assay: immunoSEQ multiplex PCR; the TCRdb copy retains only in-frame clones and omits some. The top ten clones hold under 2% of a sample with approximately 280,000 clones, 58% of them seen once. The treatment was: oral pan-JAK inhibitor, 5-10 mg twice daily. The sequencing used CD4+ T cells sorted from blood, collected at week 24, from a patient treated with tofacitinib. All receptors come from a human donor with alopecia areata.

The rearrangement joins TRBV28 to TRBJ1-5; the match to TRBD1 covers 8 bases. With 6 bases clipped from V and 2 bases from J, the junction kept 0 bases outside the gene matches. The CDR3 has 13 residues. Germline lookup yields CDR1 MDHEN and CDR2 SYDVKM. The CDR3: CASRTGGNQPQHF. The CDR3 nucleotides are TGTGCCAGCAGGACAGGGGGCAATCAGCCCCAGCATTTT.

This clone has more than one count but fewer than ten. CDR3 bases: TGTGCCAGCAGCCTCTTACCCCGCACAGATACGCAGTATTTT. Translation gives CASSLLPRTDTQYF. This chain connects TRBV7-2 to TRBJ2-3; D uncertain. The CDR3 covers 14 residues. CDR1 is SGHTA, CDR2 FQGNSA, per germline. Trimming cost V 5 bases and J 1 base, with 10 bases left between them.

The CDR3 DNA sequence: TGTGCCAGCAGCTTAGTGCGTTCGCCTAGCGGGGGTTGGAAGCAGTTCTTC. It is translated as CASSLVRSPSGGWKQFF. The rearrangement links TRBV11-2 to TRBJ2-1; 10 nucleotides match TRBD2. The junction had 14 bases not matched to a gene; V was cut back by 1 base and J by 11 bases. This CDR3 region has 17 residues. Germline V gene data show CDR1 as SGHAT and CDR2 as FQNNGV. Full variable domain (rest looked up from reference TRBV11-2 and TRBJ2-1): EAGVAQSPRYKIIEKRQSVAFWCNPISGHATLYWYQQILGQGPKLLIQFQNNGVVDDSQLPKDRFSAERLKGVDSTLKIQPAKLEDSAVYLCASSLVRSPSGGWKQFFGPGTRLTVL.

The chain recombines TRBV6-5 with TRBJ2-5; 10 bases are a match to TRBD2. Trimming at V came to 6 bases and at J to 5 bases, leaving 9 bases not matched to a gene. Germline V gene data show CDR1 as MNHEY and CDR2 as SVGAGI. This CDR3 region has 15 residues. The CDR3 loop reads CASSPAGGPTETQYF. The CDR3 DNA reads as TGTGCCAGCAGCCCAGCGGGGGGGCCTACGGAGACCCAGTACTTC.

V is TRBV29-1 and J is TRBJ1-2; D is ambiguous. The V gene lost 0 bases and the J gene lost 4 bases, with 18 bases spanning the gap. The CDR3 runs 16 residues. Germline-derived CDR1 and CDR2 are SQVTM and ANQGSEA. CDR3 sequence (DNA): TGCAGCGTTGAAGATAGGTCGGGGAATCTTGGCTATGGCTACACCTTC. This gives the protein CSVEDRSGNLGYGYTF.

This clone was counted only a few times. V and J are TRBV19 and TRBJ2-7; the match to TRBD2 covers 7 bases. Unmatched junction bases numbered 5, after V lost 3 bases and J lost 6 bases. Germline assignment: CDR1 LNHDA and CDR2 SQIVND (reference sequence). The CDR3 is made up of 13 amino acids. The CDR3 bases are TGTGCCAGTAGTATGGAGGGAGGGGCCGAGCAGTACTTC. It yields the protein CASSMEGGAEQYF.

The chain carries TRBV2 and TRBJ2-1; 8 nucleotides agree with TRBD2. After removal of 7 bases from V and 6 bases from J, the junction contained 5 bases not matched to a gene. The CDR3 is 13 residues long. Germline values: CDR1 SNHLY, CDR2 FYNNEI. This chain's CDR3 is CASTGGDLNEQFF. CDR3 nucleotides: TGTGCCAGCACGGGGGGGGACCTCAATGAGCAGTTCTTC.

This clone was detected ten times or more. The chain couples TRBV7-9 to TRBJ2-1, with D unresolved. The germline V and J ends were trimmed by 3 bases and 4 bases, with 7 bases remaining between them. The germline CDR1 and CDR2 sequences are SEHNR and FQNEAQ (reference sequence). The length of the CDR3 is 13 residues. CDR3 sequence (DNA): TGTGCCAGCAGCTTGGCATTTTACAATGAGCAGTTCTTC. Protein product: CASSLAFYNEQFF.

The V and J genes are TRBV30 and TRBJ1-2, with a possible D match to TRBD1 (6 bases). Trimming cost V 1 base and J 8 bases, with 11 bases left between them. This CDR3 region has 12 residues. The V gene's germline CDR1 is GTSNPN and CDR2 SVGIG (reference sequence). The CDR3 sequence is CAWSANRDGYTF. The CDR3 DNA reads TGTGCCTGGAGTGCGAACAGGGACGGCTACACCTTC. Together with reference TRBV30 and TRBJ1-2, the CDR3 gives the full variable domain: SQTIHQWPATLVQPVGSPLSLECTVEGTSNPNLYWYRQAAGRGLQLLFYSVGIGQISSEVPQNLSASRPQDRQFILSSKKLLLSDSGFYLCAWSANRDGYTFGSGTRLTVV.

This clone was detected a few times. The rearrangement joins TRBV4-1 to TRBJ1-4; no clear D. There are 14 residues in the CDR3. Trimming took off 1 base at V and 10 bases at J, with 13 bases between the two ends. CDR1 MGHRA and CDR2 YSYEKL come from the germline V gene. The CDR3 region has the DNA TGCGCCAGCAGCCAAGGTCAGGCCCCCTCAAAACTGTTTTTT. Translated, it gives CASSQGQAPSKLFF.

V and J are TRBV7-6 and TRBJ2-3; 12 bases match TRBD2. The germline gives CDR1 SGHVS, CDR2 FNYEAQ. The ends lost 5 bases at V and 1 base at J; junction bases unmatched: 4. This CDR3 spans 16 amino acids. The CDR3 protein is CASSTSGGTRTDTQYF. DNA of the CDR3: TGTGCCAGCAGCACTAGCGGGGGGACCCGCACAGATACGCAGTATTTT.

The chain joins TRBV30 to TRBJ1-1, with unresolved D. The germline V gene has CDR1 GTSNPN and CDR2 SVGIG (reference sequence). V was cut by 5 bases and J by 5 bases, with 15 bases left in between. CDR3 size: 13 residues. This chain's CDR3 is CAWDGREGTEAFF. DNA for the CDR3: TGTGCCTGGGACGGAAGGGAGGGAACTGAAGCTTTCTTT.

A single count supports this clone. The chain carries TRBV4-1 and TRBJ1-1, with a possible D match to TRBD1 (5 bases). Looked up from germline, CDR1 is MGHRA and CDR2 is YSYEKL. Trimming stripped 10 bases from V and 1 base from J, with 13 bases between. This CDR3 spans 13 amino acids. CDR3 sequence (DNA): TGCGCCACGGGTACGGGGGAGAACACTGAAGCTTTCTTT. It yields the protein CATGTGENTEAFF.

This rearrangement joins TRBV15 to TRBJ2-7; TRBD1 agrees at 7 bases. The junction had 7 bases not matched to a gene; V was cut back by 6 bases and J by 5 bases. The CDR3 length is 13 residues. Germline V lookup: CDR1 LNHNV, CDR2 YYDKDF (reference sequence). CDR3 coding DNA: TGTGCCACCAGTTCAGGGGGTATTCACGAGCAGTACTTC. Translating it yields CATSSGGIHEQYF.

This clone was observed a handful of times. J is TRBJ2-6 and V is TRBV7-2, with D possibly TRBD1 on 6 matching bases. Trimming stripped 5 bases from V and 8 bases from J, with 16 bases between. From germline, CDR1 is SGHTA and CDR2 FQGNSA. The CDR3 runs 15 residues. CDR3 loop: CASSLSGTRPNVLTF. The CDR3 coding sequence is TGTGCCAGCAGCCTATCCGGGACACGGCCCAACGTCCTGACTTTC.

V gene TRBV2 combines with J gene TRBJ1-1; tentative D call: TRBD1 (5 bases). V lost 1 base and J 14 bases, leaving 11 bases between the germline ends. CDR1 is SNHLY, CDR2 FYNNEI, per germline. The CDR3 runs to 11 residues. In DNA, the CDR3 is TGTGCCAGCAGTGAAGAGTCGGGGGTCTTCTTT. It specifies CASSEESGVFF.

The chain employs TRBV2 and TRBJ2-7, with D possibly matching TRBD1 (6 bases). Trimming took off 10 bases at V and 4 bases at J, with 11 bases between the two ends. Germline V lookup: CDR1 SNHLY, CDR2 FYNNEI. The CDR3 spans 11 residues. The CDR3 is CATTGIYEQYF. DNA of the CDR3: TGTGCCACCACAGGGATTTACGAGCAGTACTTC.

CDR3 nucleotide sequence: TGCGCCAGCAGCTCCGGACAAGTACACACCGGGGAGCTGTTTTTT. Residues: CASSSGQVHTGELFF. J is TRBJ2-2 and V is TRBV5-1, with a possible D match to TRBD1 (5 bases). V gave up 3 bases and J gave up 3 bases, with 12 bases separating them. The CDR3 has 15 residues. CDR1 is SGHRS, CDR2 YFSETQ, per germline.